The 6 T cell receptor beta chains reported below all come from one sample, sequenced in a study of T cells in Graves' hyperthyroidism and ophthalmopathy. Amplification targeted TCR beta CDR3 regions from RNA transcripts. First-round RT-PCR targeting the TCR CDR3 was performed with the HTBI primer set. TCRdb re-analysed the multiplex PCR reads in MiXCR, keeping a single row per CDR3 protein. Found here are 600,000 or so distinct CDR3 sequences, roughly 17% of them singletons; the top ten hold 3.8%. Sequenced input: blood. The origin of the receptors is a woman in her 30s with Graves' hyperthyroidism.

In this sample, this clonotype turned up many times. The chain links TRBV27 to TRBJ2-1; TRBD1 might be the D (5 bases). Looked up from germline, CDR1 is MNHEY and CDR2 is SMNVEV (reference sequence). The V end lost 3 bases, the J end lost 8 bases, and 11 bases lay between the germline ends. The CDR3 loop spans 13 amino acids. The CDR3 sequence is CASSFWQGYEQFF. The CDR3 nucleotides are TGTGCCAGCAGTTTCTGGCAGGGCTATGAGCAGTTCTTC.

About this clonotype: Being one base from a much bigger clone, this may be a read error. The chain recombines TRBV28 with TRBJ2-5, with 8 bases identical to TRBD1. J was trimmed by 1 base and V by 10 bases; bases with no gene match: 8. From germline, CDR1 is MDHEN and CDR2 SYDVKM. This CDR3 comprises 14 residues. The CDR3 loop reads CATTQDRAQETQYF. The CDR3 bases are TGTGCCACCACCCAGGACAGGGCCCAAGAGACCCAGTACTTC. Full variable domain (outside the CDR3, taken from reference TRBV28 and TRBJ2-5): DVKVTQSSRYLVKRTGEKVFLECVQDMDHENMFWYRQDPGLGLRLIYFSYDVKMKEKGDIPEGYSVSREKKERFSLILESASTNQTSMYLCATTQDRAQETQYFGPGTRLLVL.

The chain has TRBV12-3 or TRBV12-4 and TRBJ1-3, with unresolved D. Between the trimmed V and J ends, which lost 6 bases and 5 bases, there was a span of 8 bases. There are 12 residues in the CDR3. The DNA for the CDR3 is TGTGCCAGCAGCACCCTACGAAACACCATATATTTT. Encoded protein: CASSTLRNTIYF.

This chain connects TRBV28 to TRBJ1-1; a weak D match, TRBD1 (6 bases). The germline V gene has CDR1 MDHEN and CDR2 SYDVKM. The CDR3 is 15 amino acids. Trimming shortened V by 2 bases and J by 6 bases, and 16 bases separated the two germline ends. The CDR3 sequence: CASSLPGQLTSEAFF. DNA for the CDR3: TGTGCCAGCAGTTTACCCGGACAGCTAACCTCTGAAGCTTTCTTT.

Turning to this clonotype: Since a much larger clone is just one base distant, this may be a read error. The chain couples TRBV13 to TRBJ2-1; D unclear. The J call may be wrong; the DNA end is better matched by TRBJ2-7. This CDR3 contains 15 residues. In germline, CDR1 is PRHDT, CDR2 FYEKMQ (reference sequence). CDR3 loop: CASSFTGFVSDEQYF. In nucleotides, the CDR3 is TGTGCCAGCAGCTTTACCGGGTTTGTGTCGGATGAGCAGTACTTC.

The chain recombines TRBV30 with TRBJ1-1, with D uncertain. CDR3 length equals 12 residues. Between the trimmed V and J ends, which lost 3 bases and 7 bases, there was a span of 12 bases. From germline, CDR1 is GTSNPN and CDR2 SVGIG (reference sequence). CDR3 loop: CAWRIKGFEAFF. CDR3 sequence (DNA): TGTGCCTGGAGAATCAAGGGTTTTGAAGCTTTCTTT.